This note documents a single T cell receptor (beta chain) sequence. Its antigen is undetermined. These patients, aged 18 to 65, had recently diagnosed hyperthyroidism lasting under 2 months. Not enrolled were patients with uncontrolled infection, other autoimmune disease, pregnancy or lactation. RNA transcripts gave rise to amplified TCR beta CDR3 regions. Initially, a first-round RT-PCR of the TCR CDR3 employed the HTBI primer set. TCRdb re-called the multiplex PCR reads with MiXCR, one entry per CDR3 protein. The sample shows a few hundred thousand distinct CDR3 sequences, more than 11% of them seen only once. Germline V gives CDR1 SGHRS, CDR2 YFSETQ. This CDR3 spans 18 amino acids. The J segment lost 9 bases and the V segment lost 6 bases, leaving 17 bases of the junction unmatched. This record comes from a study of T cells in Graves' hyperthyroidism and ophthalmopathy. Points from the study as a whole: In validation, the model predicted ophthalmopathy. These predictions came a median roughly seven months before onset.

Source material: blood. The chain combines TRBV5-1 with TRBJ2-1; 14 bases align to TRBD2. This clonotype was obtained from a woman under 40 with Graves' hyperthyroidism that later progressed to Graves' ophthalmopathy. Here the CDR3 DNA reads TGCGCCAGCAAAGAACCGGGACTAGCGGGAGCTGGGGGGACTGAGCAGTTCTTC. Amino acid sequence: CASKEPGLAGAGGTEQFF.